The 4 T cell receptor beta chains presented below share a single source sample, sequenced in a study of T cells in Graves' hyperthyroidism and ophthalmopathy. Using RNA transcripts as the source, TCR beta CDR3 regions were amplified. RT-PCR in the first round (using the HTBI primer set) targeted the TCR CDR3. TCRdb ran MiXCR on the multiplex PCR reads and lists one entry per CDR3 protein. This sample has around 190,000 distinct CDR3 sequences, with around a sixth found just once. The sample was blood. The receptors originated from a woman aged 50 to 60 with Graves' hyperthyroidism.

This clonotype was recorded a few times. The chain combines TRBV24-1 with TRBJ2-1, with 8 bases fitting TRBD2. J gave up 3 bases and V 4 bases, and 1 base lay outside the gene matches. This CDR3 region has 14 residues. Germline CDR1 KGHDR, CDR2 SFDVKD. CDR3 residues: CATSEGTSYNEQFF. In nucleotides, the CDR3 is TGTGCCACCAGTGAGGGGACTAGCTACAATGAGCAGTTCTTC.

This clonotype was seen a handful of times. V usage is TRBV6-1 and J usage is TRBJ1-5; D may be TRBD1 (5 bases). Germline CDR1 is MNHNS and CDR2 is SASEGT. Trimming stripped 10 bases from V and 3 bases from J, with 16 bases between. The CDR3 covers 14 residues. The CDR3 DNA sequence: TGTGCCACCAACAGGTGGGGCTTCAATCAGCCCCAGCATTTT. It translates to CATNRWGFNQPQHF.

This clonotype has a count of ten or more. The rearrangement joins TRBV5-1 to TRBJ2-7, with 11 bases aligning to TRBD2. With V trimmed by 3 bases and J by 3 bases, 8 bases remained unmatched. CDR1 is SGHRS and CDR2 is YFSETQ in the germline V gene. The CDR3 is 16 residues long. CDR3 amino acids: CASSSLAGGQNYEQYF. The CDR3 DNA sequence: TGCGCCAGCAGCTCTTTAGCGGGAGGGCAGAACTACGAGCAGTACTTC.

This clonotype came up many times. The chain links TRBV7-2 to TRBJ1-1; possible D gene TRBD1, 6 bases. Trimming cost V 0 bases and J 8 bases, with 16 bases left between them. Per the germline V gene, CDR1 is SGHTA and CDR2 is FQGNSA. The CDR3 is made up of 15 amino acids. The CDR3 protein is CASSLAGAGLREAFF. DNA of the CDR3: TGTGCCAGCAGCTTAGCGGGGGCGGGACTTAGGGAAGCTTTCTTT.